This TCR beta chain stems from a study of early T cells in non-severe SARS-CoV-2 infection. Study context: The study sequenced bulk RNA from unsorted whole blood, with chains unpaired.

The table lists this clonotype with a few counts. Antigen: not known. CDR3 length equals 14 residues. V shed 1 base, J shed 2 bases, and the junction held 1 base outside the gene matches. In germline, CDR1 is DFQATT, CDR2 SNEGSKA (reference sequence). General study points: Private and CD4 specificities were missed by VDJdb matching, which favored anti-spike CD8 responses.

Unique molecular identifiers tagged individual cDNA molecules. TCRdb processed the 5' RACE reads anew with MiXCR; each CDR3 protein has one entry. The sample has over 60,000 distinct CDR3 sequences, around 13% seen once. The TCR sequence derives from an adult who was a healthcare worker with PCR-confirmed SARS-CoV-2 infection or an uninfected control (not recorded which). This sequence joins TRBV20-1 and TRBJ2-3, with TRBD2 identical over 9 bases. The material sequenced was whole blood. The CDR3, as DNA: TGCAGTGCTAGAGTAGCGGGGGACACAGATACGCAGTATTTT. Amino acids: CSARVAGDTDTQYF.